This T cell receptor beta chain appears in the sequencing data of a study of cytomegalovirus exposure and HLA in healthy donors. Study-wide results and limits: The only immune exposure information that was available was CMV serostatus. Researchers counted approximately 160 TCR beta chains as cytomegalovirus-associated. Later analysis identified a missense DCLRE1C variant that was linked to TCR beta V- and J-gene trimming.

Researchers ran the PCR with 60 Vbeta and 13 Jbeta primers. The data were produced by immunoSEQ multiplex PCR, yet TCRdb's version contains in-frame clones alone and is incomplete. Here the sample spans 150,000 to 200,000 clones, around four fifths being singletons. V lost 2 bases and J lost 5; bases outside the gene matches: 2. The CDR3 has 13 amino acids. Per germline, CDR1 MGHRA and CDR2 YSYEKL. Regarding this clone: Its antigen remains unknown.

The J gene is TRBJ1-1, the V gene TRBV4-1; 7 bases fit TRBD1. The TCR comes from a woman in her 30s in good health and CMV-seronegative. The sequenced sample was PBMCs. The CDR3 loop is CASSQPGGTEAFF. The CDR3 DNA sequence: TGCGCCAGCAGCCAACCAGGGGGAACTGAAGCTTTCTTT.